Detailed here is one TCR beta chain. Its specific antigen is unknown. This record belongs to a study of T cells expressing NK-cell markers (dated by TCRdb to about 2020). Study-wide context: About eight donors provided sorted CD3+CD56+NKG2C+, CD3+CD56+NKG2C- and CD3+CD56-NKG2C+ T-cell subsets, whose TCR beta-chain repertoires were profiled. Seven of the eight sequenced donors were HCMV-seropositive and one was HCMV-seronegative. Randomly selected healthy volunteers, three men and five women, were used as the eight sequenced donors. Libraries were sequenced as 2 x 150 bp reads on Illumina HiSeq 2000/2500, MiSeq or NextSeq. Overall study results and their limits: Whether the expanded NKG2C-expressing T cell clones were specific for HCMV antigens remained unclear. In six donors, the dominant CD3+CD56+NKG2C+ clonotypes were among the top 10 CD8+ clonotypes and accounted for about 1.0-7.5% of CD8+ T cells. Those dominant clonotypes were again the most abundant among CD3+CD56-NKG2C+ cells in a handful of donors, at about 25-65%.

The sample was run on an Illumina HiSeq 2000. The TCR beta cDNA libraries were made using 5'RACE template switching, a step that added both a universal primer site and unique molecular identifiers. Priming for cDNA synthesis came from the TCR beta constant segment, and two successive PCR amplification steps followed. Per the authors' processing: MIGEC was used to demultiplex reads and group reads by UMI, and MiTCR was used to assemble and quantify clonotypes. To remove erroneous sequences, TCR cDNA sequences were retained only when supported by two or more reads. The tcR package was used for downstream repertoire analysis, and clonotypes were matched across fractions by CDR3 nucleotide sequence plus V segment. VDJmatch was used to annotate antigen specificity against VDJdb, with one amino acid substitution in CDR3 allowed. Following TCRdb reprocessing, every CDR3 protein sequence forms one entry, and DNA is not provided. Here the V and J calls rest on TCRdb's processing, not on the authors' analysis. This sample's records show roughly 170,000 distinct CDR3 sequences. Jointly, the top ten make up 15% to 20% of the sample.

To determine HCMV serostatus, a commercial ELISA kit was used to detect HCMV-specific IgG in serum. Peripheral blood mononuclear cells were isolated from blood by Ficoll density gradient centrifugation. The TCR comes from a woman aged 18 to 75 in good health. Sequenced input: blood T cells: a sorted CD56 or NKG2C T cell subset, CD4+ or CD8+ T cells, or bulk PBMC T cells (not recorded which).

The CDR3 amino acid sequence is: CASSPLEGLASTNEQFF. In this chain, TRBV18 is recombined with TRBJ2-1; TCRdb indicates TRBD2, and absent DNA this call remains unverified. CDR3 length: 17 amino acids, cysteine to phenylalanine. No DNA is given. In the germline V gene, CDR1 corresponds to KGHSH and CDR2 to LQKENI.